Given below is one T cell receptor beta chain in context. Its target is not known. This sample stems from a study of OX40 agonist ivuxolimab in advanced cancers. Findings and caveats of the study: Both blood CD4+ and CD8+ T cells showed clonal growth by week 6 at 0.1 to 3.0 mg/kg.

The table came from immunoSEQ multiplex PCR; TCRdb's copy has only in-frame clones and leaves some out. The sample lists approximately 84,000 clones, about 86% occurring once. Sampling times: baseline, cycle 4 day 1, cycle 7 day 1. The specimen comprised CD4+ or CD8+ T cells sorted from blood, sampled in a trial of the OX40 agonist ivuxolimab. This TCR derives from an adult with an advanced solid tumor such as melanoma, head and neck, liver or kidney cancer.

CDR3: CASSLAVVGATYEQYF. CDR3 sequence (DNA): TGCGCCAGCAGCTTGGCGGTAGTCGGGGCTACCTACGAGCAGTACTTC. The chain employs TRBV5-1 and TRBJ2-7; D may be TRBD1 or TRBD2 (5 bases each). The CDR3 length is 16 residues. The germline V gene encodes CDR1 SGHRS and CDR2 YFSETQ. Between the trimmed V and J ends, which lost 0 bases and 2 bases, there was a span of 15 bases.